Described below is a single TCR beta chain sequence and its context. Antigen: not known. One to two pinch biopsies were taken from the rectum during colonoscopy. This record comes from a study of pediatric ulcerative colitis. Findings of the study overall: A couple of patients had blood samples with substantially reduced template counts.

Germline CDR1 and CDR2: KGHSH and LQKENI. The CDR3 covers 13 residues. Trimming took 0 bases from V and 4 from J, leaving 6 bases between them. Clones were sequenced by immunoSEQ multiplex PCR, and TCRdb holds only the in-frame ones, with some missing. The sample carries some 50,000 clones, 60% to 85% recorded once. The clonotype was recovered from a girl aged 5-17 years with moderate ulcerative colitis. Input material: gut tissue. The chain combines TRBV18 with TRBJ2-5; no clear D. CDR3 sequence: CASSPPFGETQYF. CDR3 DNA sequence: TGTGCCAGCTCACCACCGTTTGGAGAGACCCAGTACTTC. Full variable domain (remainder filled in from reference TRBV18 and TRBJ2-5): NAGVMQNPRHLVRRRGQEARLRCSPMKGHSHVYWYRQLPEEGLKFMVYLQKENIIDESGMPKERFSAEFPKEGPSILRIQQVVRGDSAAYFCASSPPFGETQYFGPGTRLLVL.